The rows below give T cell receptor beta chains drawn from one sample of a study of T cells expressing NK-cell markers. TCRdb re-called the 5' RACE reads; one entry per CDR3 protein, DNA not given. Its table lists about 460,000 distinct CDR3 sequences. Sequenced sample: blood T cells: a sorted CD56 or NKG2C T cell subset, CD4+ or CD8+ T cells, or bulk PBMC T cells (not recorded which). These receptor sequences come from a woman between 50 and 59 years old in good health. Each CDR3 is given with its conserved first and last residue. The order of the fields is V gene, J gene, CDR3 protein.

>TRBV2|TRBJ2-1
CAGSGTRPPNEQFF
>TRBV6-6|TRBJ2-7
CASSGGVTYEQYF
>TRBV6-5|TRBJ2-1
CASSPPALAGYEQFF
>TRBV12-3/TRBV12-4|TRBJ1-1
CASRLTGLMNTEAFF
>TRBV6-2/TRBV6-3|TRBJ2-2
CASSSPRLAGRSGELFF
>TRBV12-3/TRBV12-4|TRBJ1-2
CASSSGPQTYGYTF
>TRBV20-1|TRBJ1-2
CSARDLRGYGGYTF
>TRBV9|TRBJ1-2
CASSVDQGRKPNYGYTF
>TRBV20-1|TRBJ2-2
CSARQPTNTGELFF
>TRBV6-6|TRBJ2-7
CASKKRPGLAGDYEQYF
>TRBV7-9|TRBJ1-5
CASSAQGGGGQPQHF
>TRBV6-1|TRBJ2-7
CASTPRAGTSGGAYEQYF
>TRBV7-9|TRBJ2-7
CASSFKRTGNGYEQYF
>TRBV20-1|TRBJ1-5
CSARGDTKGDQPQHF
>TRBV20-1|TRBJ2-3
CSALRLVGADTQYF
>TRBV4-1|TRBJ1-1
CASSQDRLQGFTEAFF
>TRBV2|TRBJ2-1
CASGSDRVGYNEQFF
>TRBV28|TRBJ2-7
CASSGDSAYEQYF
>TRBV2|TRBJ2-3
CASSERGLPGSDTQYF
>TRBV10-3|TRBJ1-6
CAISGEGTSFYNSPLHF
>TRBV30|TRBJ2-3
CAWRRTPADTQYF
>TRBV11-2|TRBJ2-1
CASSLRRAGAHNEQFF
>TRBV11-2|TRBJ2-1
CASSLVGTIGNEQFF
>TRBV10-1|TRBJ1-1
CASSYLPTGSNTEAFF
>TRBV5-1|TRBJ1-1
CASSSDRGNTEAFF
>TRBV7-8|TRBJ2-3
CASSLARDRVADTQYF
>TRBV3-1|TRBJ2-5
CASSQFPGQGLLGTQYF
>TRBV3-1|TRBJ2-5
CASSRVMGTQYF
>TRBV3-1|TRBJ2-2
CASSPYRTGSNTGELFF
>TRBV20-1|TRBJ2-3
CSASGAGKATDTQYF
>TRBV4-1|TRBJ2-5
CASSQDGGLSVQETQYF
>TRBV7-9|TRBJ1-2
CASSLDTIAGGYTF
>TRBV11-2|TRBJ2-3
CASSLVPHGGGTQYF
>TRBV6-5|TRBJ2-1
CASSAAGLRNEQFF
>TRBV15|TRBJ1-1
CATRAGSAAMNTEAFF
>TRBV7-2|TRBJ2-1
CASSSGTAREQFF
>TRBV12-3/TRBV12-4|TRBJ1-5
CASREGTGSNQPQHF
>TRBV7-7|TRBJ2-1
CASSLAMGLGTSNEQFF
>TRBV6-5|TRBJ1-1
CASSFTSRGQTNTEAFF
>TRBV28|TRBJ1-2
CASSAGFGYTF
>TRBV6-6|TRBJ2-3
CASGPLRRGKDTQYF